The T cell receptor (beta chain) described here comes from a study of shared clonotypes between healthy human individuals (dated by TCRdb to about 2020). For the study in its entirety: A few men and a couple of women, aged 18 to 49 years, made up the cohort. Per donor, three plates each were used for CD4 naive and CD4 memory, two for CD8 naive, and one for CD8 memory. The study deeply sequenced blood TCR repertoires of five healthy adults to estimate repertoire size and the extent of clonotype sharing between individuals. Different laboratories and diverse techniques were used to prepare libraries and sequence TCR repertoires, to increase sequencing depth and limit assay-specific biases. Between about 0.9 and 9 billion PBMCs per donor were obtained by leukapheresis.

In the case of this clone: This receptor's antigen is unknown. It has no much larger one-base neighbor in the sample; base qualities were not kept. This sample includes further DNA sequences coding for the same CDR3.

The CDR3 starts with the cysteine, ends with the phenylalanine, and has 15 residues. Just CDR3 DNA is preserved here, 45 bases in frame from base 1. Unmatched junction bases come to 2, with V trimmed by 4 bases and J by 6 bases. CDR1 and CDR2, per the germline V gene, are SGHNT and YENEEA. The donors were healthy, HIV-negative adults who had no recently reported acute infections or vaccinations. Every donor was a Caucasian adult residing in Nashville, Tennessee, USA. CD4+ T cells were enriched by magnetic negative selection, after which naive cells were positively selected on CD45RA and the negative fraction was taken as the memory subset. After blood collection by leukapheresis, PBMCs were isolated using Ficoll-Histopaque density gradient centrifugation and then cryopreserved in the vapor phase of liquid nitrogen. Analytical flow cytometry was used to check the purity and quantity of every magnetically sorted T cell population. Genomic DNA was isolated from each sorted fraction and quantified by UV absorbance on a Nanodrop 2000c.

Broader findings and caveats from the paper: When a handful of donors were compared, the shared fraction of clonotypes was around 4.6% for naive CD4, 3.5% to 4% for naive CD8, more than 2% for memory CD4, and 0.4% for memory CD8. Larger estimated clonotype richness was generally found for naive subsets than for memory subsets. The genetic and exposure-history diversity represented was limited by the small number of donors. Sampling was restricted to blood, and TCR repertoires in tissues likely differ from the TCR repertoires found in blood. Rarefaction of sorted-subset datasets indicated incomplete sequencing despite the large sequencing depth. Compared with non-shared clonotypes, the clonotypes found in all four sorted-subset donors had higher generation probabilities. Based on pairwise subsampling, the degree of clonotype sharing among donors was expected to be affected by sequencing depth.

Using the deep immunoSEQ assay, multiplex PCR amplified TCR CDR3 regions from genomic DNA. Genomic DNA extracted from each cell subset was distributed evenly over all wells of several immunoSEQ 96-well plates, and each plate served as one replicate. For sorted subsets, each replicate PCR was loaded with roughly 200 ng genomic DNA, equivalent to roughly 30,000 T cell genomes. Purified libraries were measured with a Qubit 3.0 fluorometer, size-checked on a Bioanalyzer 2100, and measured again with the KAPA Library Quantification kit. Every immunoSEQ 96-well plate was sequenced on a dedicated single-read 150-cycle Illumina NextSeq 550 flow cell. In the authors' own workflow: Because the immunoSEQ output included only junctional sequences and no quality scores, the filtering could not be the same as the filtering used for full-length reads. To assign V/J genes and CDR3, sequences were annotated using PyIR, a Python wrapper for IgBLAST v1.9, with IMGT germline references. Reads were filtered out if the reads had weak V/J assignments (E-value above 1e-6), no CDR3, stop codons, out-of-frame junctions, or ambiguous translated residues. V3J clonotypes were defined as sequences sharing an identical inferred V gene, J gene, and CDR3 amino acid sequence. To compute the percentage overlap between repertoires, the number of shared unique clonotypes was divided by the size of the smaller repertoire. Three approaches were used to assess repertoire richness: RTK rarefaction, the Chao1 estimator, and Recon v2.1 estimates of unobserved clonotypes. For all TCRbeta clonotypes obtained by the gDNA method from a handful of donors, generation probabilities were computed with OLGA. Not all clones reach the TCRdb copy of this immuneACCESS table, which keeps in-frame sequences only. Checked studies attribute under half of the gap to unresolved V genes and leave the rest unexplained. D and trimming come from the DNA, and the V and J calls and clone size come from that table. Recorded for this sample are some 2.3 million clones; more than 80% of them occurred a single time. Of the sample, 0.35% to 0.5% is held by the ten largest clones.

The clonotype comes from a young man in good health. Some clones in this sample may be carry-over from other donors' samples. The sequencing sample was made of naive CD4+ T cells from PBMCs. The label giving this sample's cell subset or site can be read as: CD45RA+ positively selected. The chain is assembled from TRBV11-3 and TRBJ2-2; 13 central nucleotides agree with TRBD2. The CDR3 region: CASSSGTSGAGELFF. The base sequence is TGTGCCAGCAGCTCTGGGACTAGCGGGGCCGGGGAGCTGTTTTTT.